This entry describes one T cell receptor (beta chain). No cognate antigen has been identified for it. Base qualities are not recorded, but no much larger clone differs from it by a single base. The data are from a study of cytomegalovirus exposure and HLA in healthy donors (dated by TCRdb to 2016 to 2017). In terms of the full investigation: In an earlier analysis of some 610 of the donors, less than 350 Gb of sequence data and 90 million to 120 million unique TCR beta sequences from about 190 million T cells were reported. A later genetic analysis used genome-wide SNP genotypes for about 60% of the roughly 700 donors, treating that subset as a discovery cohort. The study used immunosequencing to profile the T cell repertoires of around 600 subjects and linked those repertoires to cytomegalovirus serostatus. To predict cytomegalovirus infection status, the study combined high-throughput TCR immunosequencing, statistical association of individual TCRs with disease status, and machine learning. In addition to the first cohort of roughly 670 subjects, a separate validation cohort of 120 different subjects was used. The aim of the study was to test whether cataloging public T cell receptors could identify signatures of past pathogen exposure. The genetic ancestry cluster associated with self-reported Caucasian donors included about 84% of the approximately 400 genotyped donors. An early release that covered approximately 600 HLA-typed donors contained around 300 gigabases of sequencing data and 65 million to 100 million unique TCR sequences. HLA typing covered class I and class II loci at four-digit resolution. To decide whether each TCR beta V gene segment behaved as functional or pseudogenic, an earlier analysis of nearly 600 of the donors relied on high-throughput TCR beta sequencing. Every discovery cohort repertoire had been produced on one sequencing platform. Donor age, sex, ethnicity and CMV serostatus were compiled alongside the repertoire data. Among about 400 genotyped donors of the cohort, an average of around 240,000 unique TCR beta nucleotide sequences was sequenced per donor, of which roughly 18% were non-productive. In a later analysis, previously published TCR beta repertoires from 550 to 750 donors were re-analyzed and high-resolution HLA genotyping was added so that TCR occurrence patterns could be studied. Roughly five DR-DQ haplotypes were treated as single units for association and clustering because of strong linkage in the cohort. Typing coverage varied by locus: 629-630 donors for A, B, C, DRB1 and DQB1; some 520 for DQA1; over 600 for DPA1; roughly 450 for DPB1. Rather than drawing on any new phenotypic data, the later analysis identified candidate immune exposures from TCR beta sequences and the way those sequences occurred across donors.

As encoded in the germline V gene, CDR1 is MNHEY while CDR2 is SVGAGI. The junction shows trimming of 10 bases on V and 13 bases on J, plus 16 bases between the germline ends. CDR3 length: 11 amino acids, cysteine to phenylalanine. Just CDR3 DNA is preserved here, 33 bases in frame from base 1. The cohort was made up of 666 healthy bone marrow donors. At the time of sampling, all cohort members were nominally healthy, though unrecorded immune exposures were likely present. The donor tested CMV seronegative and was one of the 352 seronegative cohort members. A peripheral blood sample was provided by each donor, and peripheral blood mononuclear cells were used for TCR beta sequencing. Genomic DNA extraction from the blood cell samples was performed with the Qiagen DNeasy Blood Extraction Kit. Study-wide findings and limitations: While some public TCRs were present in many individuals, most TCR sequences turned up only very rarely across donors. Strong co-occurrence of HLA alleles, especially DR and DQ, made assigning TCR associations to individual alleles difficult. Because counts were too low, roughly 17 rarely observed V segments, including chromosome 9 orphons, were left out of the earlier analysis of approximately 500 of the donors. A later genetic analysis associated a missense DCLRE1C variant with V-gene and J-gene trimming of TCR beta chains, and an independent cohort replicated the association. The presence/absence analyses assumed that sequencing depth was roughly uniform across donors, and that assumption may not be true. The only immune exposure information available for the cohort was CMV serostatus. At a false discovery rate of 0.05, a later analysis linked some 18,000 TCR beta sequences to specific HLA alleles. A further reported finding was that TCR beta sequences accurately predicted the HLA-A and HLA-B alleles for most subjects in the first cohort. This cohort had only TCR beta chains sequenced, and the lack of alpha or paired-chain data limited which features could be detected. A total of 150 or so TCR beta chains were listed by the study as associated with cytomegalovirus. The sequencing pipeline was judged likely to have produced a cluster of highly shared sequence variants as a technical artifact. A later analysis found that TCR association rates varied across HLA loci, with DRB1 alleles showing the most associated TCRs and HLA-C alleles the fewest. Compared with the roughly 670-donor mean, donors in an Asian-associated ancestry cluster had fewer N-insertions in productive TCRs, according to a later genetic analysis. According to a later analysis, parvovirus B19, influenza, CMV and Epstein-Barr virus appeared linked to several top co-occurrence clusters. The authors suggested that the approach could potentially be extended to other disease states and immunological phenotypes. A few of the identified cytomegalovirus-associated TCR beta chains were confirmed in vitro to be specific for cytomegalovirus antigens. In an earlier analysis of 587 of the donors, most TCR beta V segments were observed in productive rearrangements about 87% or about 30% of the time, broadly matching IMGT annotations. In a later analysis, HLA-associated TCR beta chains were found to be more clonally expanded and to have lower generation probabilities than equally common non-associated chains. Because some donors lacked HLA typing at each locus, the association tests relied only on the typed subset. Correlated functional status among segregating V segments might reflect linkage disequilibrium, but an unknown experimental factor could not be ruled out. Most CMV-associated TCR beta chains appeared to be HLA-restricted in a later analysis, and the HLA associations seemed to be driven largely by CMV exposure. The 87-base-pair reads could not distinguish some IMGT-functional V segments, including TRBV6-2 and TRBV6-3, so those segments were excluded. Cytomegalovirus status was reported to be diagnosed by the classifier with high specificity and sensitivity in both the original and validation cohorts.

The method was the immunoSEQ multiplex PCR assay. For the multiplex PCR, a mixture combining 60 forward primers for TCR Vbeta segments and 13 reverse primers for TCR Jbeta segments was used. A multiplex PCR assay on genomic DNA amplified the CDR3 region of rearranged TCR beta genes. Amplified TCR beta libraries were sequenced as 87-base-pair reads on the Illumina HiSeq System. In the source study's methods: In a later analysis, 77 million or so unique TCR beta chains were counted across the roughly 610 repertoires, and about 10 million of these chains were shared by at least two donors. To remove PCR and sequencing errors, raw reads were error-corrected and collapsed into unique sequences using a nearest-neighbor algorithm that merged closely related sequences. To assign V, D and J gene segments, CDR3 sequences were aligned to IMGT reference sequences. Each retained sequence needed at least a six-nucleotide match to both a V gene segment and a J gene segment. A rearrangement was called productive if the CDR3 had no stop codons and remained in frame with V and J, and every other rearrangement was called non-productive. CDR3 was defined by IMGT convention, running from the second conserved V-encoded cysteine to the conserved J-encoded phenylalanine. The earlier analysis of about 560 of the donors excluded any sequence lacking an unambiguous match to a single V gene segment. In an earlier analysis of about 590 of the donors, a V segment was called functional when productive rearrangements were above 56.7%, and segregating when the standard deviation between donors exceeded 5%. A statistical classification framework was built to diagnose cytomegalovirus status from the catalog of TCR beta chain sequences. V and J gene assignment, in a later analysis, came from comparing TCR nucleotide sequences with IMGT/GENE-DB human TR gene sequences. Using the TCRdist pipeline, a later analysis assigned CDR3 sequences along with most-parsimonious VDJ recombination scenarios. In a later analysis, every TCR beta chain was defined by the combination of its CDR3 amino acid sequence and its V-gene family, and reads without a unique V-gene family were dropped. As a way to deal with suspected cross-contamination and a sequencing artifact, a later analysis dropped 450 to 700 nucleotide sequences that were highly shared and had low generation probability. For each public chain, a later analysis derived a clonal expansion index from normalized ranks of inferred template counts within each repertoire. Generation probabilities in a later analysis came from a VDJ recombination model fitted to out-of-frame rearrangements, and those results were checked against IGoR. Hypergeometric tests were used in a later analysis to score TCR-TCR, TCR-HLA and TCR-CMV co-occurrence, with a repertoire-size bias correction applied to the TCR pairs. False discovery rates were estimated in a later analysis by permuting HLA or CMV assignments 20 times. In a later analysis, co-occurring TCRs were grouped with DBSCAN, and TCRdist sequence similarity was added when clustering was performed within HLA-allele-positive subsets. Repertoires with fewer than 30,000 or more than 120,000 public chains were left out of co-occurrence clustering, as were about 5 repertoires with anomalous nucleotide sharing. Not all clones reach the TCRdb copy of this immuneACCESS table, which keeps in-frame sequences only. Checked studies attribute under half of the gap to unresolved V genes and leave the rest unexplained. The V and J calls and clone size are taken from that table; D and trimming were inferred from the DNA. The sample yields some 240,000 clones; 80% to 95% were counted once. Roughly 1.6% of the sample is taken by the ten largest.

Recombination linked TRBV6-5 to TRBJ1-4; the D gene lacks a confident call. Specimen: PBMCs. The TCR originated in a girl aged 2 to 9 in good health and CMV-seronegative. The nucleotide sequence is TGTGCCACTCAAGAGGGCCCGGGACTGTTTTTT. It codes for CATQEGPGLFF.